This T cell receptor beta chain came from a study of Graves' ophthalmopathy and Graves' hyperthyroidism. Across the study: Pretreatment peripheral blood was obtained at initial diagnosis.

The authors defined stable hyperthyroidism as no ophthalmopathy within 18 months of follow-up. New diagnoses, under 2 months' duration, and ages 18 to 65 characterized the hyperthyroidism patients. For repertoire sequencing, the TCR beta CDR3 regions were amplified from RNA transcripts. HTBI primers primed a first-round RT-PCR, and a second-round multiplex PCR followed. TCRdb reanalysed the multiplex PCR reads using MiXCR and keeps one entry per CDR3 protein. The sample includes hundreds of thousands of distinct CDR3 sequences, roughly 21% of them seen just once. The TCR was taken from a woman aged 18 to 35 with stable Graves' hyperthyroidism. The specimen was peripheral blood.

The CDR3 DNA reads as TGTGCCAGCAGTAGAGGGTTAATTCAGCCCCAGCATTTT. This codes for CASSRGLIQPQHF. V and J are TRBV6-2 or TRBV6-3 and TRBJ1-5; D gene uncertain. Germline-derived CDR1 and CDR2 are MNHEY and SVGEGT. This CDR3 spans 13 amino acids. Trimming cost V 5 bases and J 6 bases, with 11 bases left between them.